This TCR beta chain was captured in a study of identical twins. About this clonotype itself: What it binds is unknown.

All of the donors were Caucasians in good health. TCRdb processed the 5' RACE reads anew with MiXCR; each CDR3 protein has one entry. The sample consists of approximately 1.8 million distinct CDR3 sequences, 32% of them appearing once. Study results and caveats: Excess sharing between twins was weaker in beta out-of-frame sequences.

This CDR3 is built from 14 residues. With 6 bases removed from V and 0 bases from J, the gap between germline ends came to 13 bases. Germline V gene data show CDR1 as DFQATT and CDR2 as SNEGSKA (reference sequence). This sequence joins TRBV20-1 and TRBJ2-3; D ambiguous. This clonotype was obtained from a newborn girl in good health. Material: cord blood. CDR3 DNA: TGCAGTGCCTCCGTACCTTCCAGCACAGATACGCAGTATTTT. This sequence encodes CSASVPSSTDTQYF.